This T cell receptor (beta chain) emerged from a study of T cell changes during pregnancy in multiple sclerosis. This clone occurred a few times. V was trimmed by 2 bases and J by 1 base, leaving 11 bases between them. Per the germline V gene, CDR1 is SGHTA and CDR2 is FQGTGA. The CDR3 contains 15 residues. TCRdb's table, derived via immunoSEQ multiplex PCR, lists solely in-frame clones and lacks some. The data contain fewer than 75,000 clones, approximately 89% of them seen just once; the ten biggest clones take up about 3.7%. The rearrangement uses TRBV7-3 and TRBJ1-1, with D possibly TRBD1 on 6 matching bases. The TCR originated in a female donor in good health, enrolled as a control in a pregnancy study. Sequenced here: peripheral blood, sampled after pregnancy. CDR3 protein: CASSLLGAQNTEAFF. Written as DNA, the CDR3 is TGTGCCAGCAGCTTATTGGGGGCACAGAACACTGAAGCTTTCTTT. The whole variable domain, remainder taken from reference TRBV7-3 and TRBJ1-1, is GAGVSQTPSNKVTEKGKYVELRCDPISGHTALYWYRQSLGQGPEFLIYFQGTGAADDSGLPNDRFFAVRPEGSVSTLKIQRTERGDSAVYLCASSLLGAQNTEAFFGQGTRLTVV.